The rows below give T cell receptor beta chains drawn from one sample of a study of OX40 agonist ivuxolimab in advanced cancers. TCRdb keeps only in-frame clones here, not all; method: immunoSEQ multiplex PCR. This sample has about 69,000 clones, with approximately 81% found just once. This material consisted of CD4+ or CD8+ T cells sorted from blood, taken in a trial of the OX40 agonist ivuxolimab. The receptors stem from an adult with an advanced solid tumor such as melanoma, head and neck, liver or kidney cancer. The CDR3 runs from the conserved cysteine through the conserved F or W. Fields, in order: CDR3 DNA, CDR3 protein, clone size, V gene, J gene, D gene. A D gene is named only where the DNA matches it firmly. Clone size is stated in some rows and not others, as once, few, many or a class when expanded.

CDR3 DNA: TGTGCCAGTAGTATGACAGGGTCTGCAGATACGCAGTATTTT
CDR3 protein: CASSMTGSADTQYF
clone size: NA
V gene: TRBV19
J gene: TRBJ2-3
D gene: TRBD1

CDR3 DNA: TGTGCCAGCAGCACCAGACAGGGATCCACAGATACGCAGTATTTT
CDR3 protein: CASSTRQGSTDTQYF
clone size: once
V gene: TRBV7-9
J gene: TRBJ2-3
D gene: TRBD1

CDR3 DNA: TGCGCCAGCAGCTTGTTGCTAGCGGGAGACAATGAGCAGTTCTTC
CDR3 protein: CASSLLLAGDNEQFF
clone size: NA
V gene: TRBV5-1
J gene: TRBJ2-1
D gene: TRBD2

CDR3 DNA: TGTGCCAGCAGCTTAGCTGGCTCCAACACTGAAGCTTTCTTT
CDR3 protein: CASSLAGSNTEAFF
clone size: NA
V gene: TRBV7-9
J gene: TRBJ1-1
D gene: NA

CDR3 DNA: TGTGCCAGCAGCTCTAGCTCGGGGGACAACACTGAAGCTTTCTTT
CDR3 protein: CASSSSSGDNTEAFF
clone size: NA
V gene: TRBV7-6
J gene: TRBJ1-1
D gene: NA

CDR3 DNA: TGTGCCAGCAGTTTGACAGCTTCTAACTATGGCTACACCTTC
CDR3 protein: CASSLTASNYGYTF
clone size: NA
V gene: TRBV6-5
J gene: TRBJ1-2
D gene: NA

CDR3 DNA: TGTGCCAGCAGCGGGTGGAACGCCGGGGAGCTGTTTTTT
CDR3 protein: CASSGWNAGELFF
clone size: NA
V gene: TRBV9
J gene: TRBJ2-2
D gene: NA

CDR3 DNA: TGTGCCAGCAGCTTAGTGGGGTTGGGTAATTCACCCCTCCACTTT
CDR3 protein: CASSLVGLGNSPLHF
clone size: NA
V gene: TRBV7-3
J gene: TRBJ1-6
D gene: NA

CDR3 DNA: TGTGCCAGCAGCATGGGGACTCTGTTCGTGCAGTACTTC
CDR3 protein: CASSMGTLFVQYF
clone size: NA
V gene: TRBV14
J gene: TRBJ2-7
D gene: NA

CDR3 DNA: TGTGCCAGCAGCTTACAACGACAAAACACTGAAGCTTTCTTT
CDR3 protein: CASSLQRQNTEAFF
clone size: once
V gene: TRBV7-2
J gene: TRBJ1-1
D gene: NA

CDR3 DNA: TGTGCCAGCAGCTTAGGCCTGTTTAGCGGGGGAACCACAGATACGCAGTATTTT
CDR3 protein: CASSLGLFSGGTTDTQYF
clone size: once
V gene: TRBV7-2
J gene: TRBJ2-3
D gene: TRBD2

CDR3 DNA: TGTGCCAGCAGCCCTGGAATGGATCAGCCCCAGCATTTT
CDR3 protein: CASSPGMDQPQHF
clone size: NA
V gene: TRBV11-2
J gene: TRBJ1-5
D gene: NA

CDR3 DNA: TGTGCCAGCAGACCTCGACAGGGCCCTGGGACTGAAGCTTTCTTT
CDR3 protein: CASRPRQGPGTEAFF
clone size: NA
V gene: TRBV11-3
J gene: TRBJ1-1
D gene: TRBD1

CDR3 DNA: TGTGCCAGCGGCAGGGATCCTCGGGAAAAACTGTTTTTT
CDR3 protein: CASGRDPREKLFF
clone size: NA
V gene: TRBV7-2
J gene: TRBJ1-4
D gene: NA

CDR3 DNA: TGCAGTGCTAGAAGCAGCTATGGCTACACCTTC
CDR3 protein: CSARSSYGYTF
clone size: NA
V gene: TRBV20-1
J gene: TRBJ1-2
D gene: NA

CDR3 DNA: TGTGCCAGCAGCTTGGGACAGACTGGTGAGACCCAGTACTTC
CDR3 protein: CASSLGQTGETQYF
clone size: NA
V gene: TRBV5-6
J gene: TRBJ2-5
D gene: NA

CDR3 DNA: TGTGCCAGCAGCTTAGGTCGAGGACGGAGTGAAGCTTTCTTT
CDR3 protein: CASSLGRGRSEAFF
clone size: NA
V gene: TRBV11-1
J gene: TRBJ1-1
D gene: NA

CDR3 DNA: TGTGCCAGTAGTATCCAGGGGAGCGATCAGCCCCAGCATTTT
CDR3 protein: CASSIQGSDQPQHF
clone size: NA
V gene: TRBV19
J gene: TRBJ1-5
D gene: NA

CDR3 DNA: TGTGCCAGCAGTTATGAGACTAGCCCACGCGAGCAGTACTTC
CDR3 protein: CASSYETSPREQYF
clone size: NA
V gene: TRBV6-5
J gene: TRBJ2-7
D gene: TRBD2

CDR3 DNA: TGTGCCAGCAGCTTGGGGGGGCCTGGCTACACCTTC
CDR3 protein: CASSLGGPGYTF
clone size: few
V gene: TRBV7-6
J gene: TRBJ1-2
D gene: NA

CDR3 DNA: TGTGCCTGGAGTGCGGGATCCCTGGATTCACCCCTCCACTTT
CDR3 protein: CAWSAGSLDSPLHF
clone size: NA
V gene: TRBV30
J gene: TRBJ1-6
D gene: NA

CDR3 DNA: TGTGCCAGCAGTCCACGGACAGGGGGCAACTATGGCTACACCTTC
CDR3 protein: CASSPRTGGNYGYTF
clone size: NA
V gene: TRBV2
J gene: TRBJ1-2
D gene: TRBD1

CDR3 DNA: TGTGCCAGCAGTTTCGGCCGGCCTAACTATGGCTACACCTTC
CDR3 protein: CASSFGRPNYGYTF
clone size: NA
V gene: TRBV27
J gene: TRBJ1-2
D gene: NA

CDR3 DNA: TGTGCCAGCAGAAAAGGACAGGGGATTACCTACGAGCAGTACTTC
CDR3 protein: CASRKGQGITYEQYF
clone size: NA
V gene: TRBV7-2
J gene: TRBJ2-7
D gene: TRBD1